This T cell receptor beta chain is from a study of siplizumab effects on memory and regulatory T cells. Notes on this clone: Antigen specificity is unknown.

Roughly 99,000 TCR templates were assayed per sample. Libraries were prepared by immunoSEQ multiplex PCR; TCRdb keeps only in-frame clonotypes and omits some of them. The profile shows around 100,000 clones, 75% to 95% of them singletons. Findings and caveats of the study: Tregs proliferating in siplizumab cultures lacked confirmation of their suppressive function. Siplizumab significantly brought down the alloreactive sequences that trace back to unstimulated CD4+ memory cells.

The CDR3 covers 16 residues. J gave up 6 bases and V 1 base, and 9 bases lay outside the gene matches. Germline-derived CDR1 and CDR2 are SGHDT and YYEEEE. Sequencing was done on a sample of CD4+ T cells sorted from blood. The TCR originated in a human donor in good health. Some clones in this sample may be carry-over from other donors' samples. The J gene is TRBJ2-1, the V gene TRBV5-6, with 8 positions matching TRBD2. CDR3 coding DNA: TGTGCCAGCAGCTTGCTTGCGGGAGGTACACGCAATGAGCAGTTCTTC. Translated: CASSLLAGGTRNEQFF.